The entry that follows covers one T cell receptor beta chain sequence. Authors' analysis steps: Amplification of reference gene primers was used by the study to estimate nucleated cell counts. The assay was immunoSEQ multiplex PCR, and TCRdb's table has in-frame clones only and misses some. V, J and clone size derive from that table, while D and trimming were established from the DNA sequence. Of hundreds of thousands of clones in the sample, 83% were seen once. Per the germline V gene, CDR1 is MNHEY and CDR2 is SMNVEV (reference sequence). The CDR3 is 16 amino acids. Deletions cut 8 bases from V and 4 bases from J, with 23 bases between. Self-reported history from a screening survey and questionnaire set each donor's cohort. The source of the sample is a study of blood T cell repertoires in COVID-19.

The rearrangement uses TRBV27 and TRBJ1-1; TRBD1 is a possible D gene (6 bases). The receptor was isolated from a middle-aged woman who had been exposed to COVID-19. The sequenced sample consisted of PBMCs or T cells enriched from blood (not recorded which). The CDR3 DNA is TGTGCCAGCGGACTTGGAAGGCGGACAGCGGCCACTGAAGCTTTCTTT. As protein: CASGLGRRTAATEAFF.